What follows is one TCR beta chain and its context. The antigen is unknown. This sample is drawn from a study of cytomegalovirus exposure and HLA in healthy donors. In the study overall: The approximately 110 validation repertoires, a later analysis reported, used the same platform as the approximately 670 first-cohort repertoires. Study-level findings and limits: Accounts indicate the classifier identified cytomegalovirus status with strong specificity and sensitivity. Most TCRs appeared rarely, but some public TCRs recurred in many donors.

The assay was immunoSEQ multiplex PCR, and TCRdb's table has in-frame clones only and misses some. This table has roughly 75,000 clones, approximately 94% appearing once. CDR3 size: 15 residues. V lost 0 bases to trimming and J lost 1 base, with 9 bases between them. CDR1 LGHNA and CDR2 YSLEER come from the germline V gene. The sequenced material came from PBMCs. This TCR was sampled from a woman aged 18-35 years in good health and CMV-seropositive. The chain recombines TRBV4-3 with TRBJ1-1; no clear D. The CDR3 sequence is CASSQDSVQNTEAFF. Here the CDR3 DNA reads TGCGCCAGCAGCCAAGATAGTGTCCAGAACACTGAAGCTTTCTTT.